Following are 10 T cell receptor beta chains from one sample sequenced in a study of T cells after posttransplantation cyclophosphamide. Clones were read by immunoSEQ multiplex PCR, and TCRdb kept only the in-frame ones, dropping some. The sample yields about 40,000 clones, without any singletons. The sample taken for sequencing was PBMCs. These receptor sequences come from a man younger than 40 in good health and a related stem cell transplant donor.

This clone has ten or more counts. The chain recombines TRBV6-5 with TRBJ1-4; no definite D call. Germline V gives CDR1 MNHEY, CDR2 SVGAGI. V dropped 5 bases and J dropped 7 bases, with 17 bases sitting between them. This CDR3 is 15 amino acids long. The CDR3 coding sequence is TGTGCCAGCAGTCTCCAAGTGGGCATAGGTGAAAAACTGTTTTTT. Amino acid sequence: CASSLQVGIGEKLFF.

In this sample, this clone turned up many times. J is TRBJ1-3 and V is TRBV19; 9 bases agree with TRBD1. The V gene end was trimmed by 5 bases and the J gene end by 4 bases; junction bases not matched to a gene: 3. Germline V lookup: CDR1 LNHDA, CDR2 SQIVND (reference sequence). This CDR3 comprises 14 residues. The CDR3 protein is CASSETGGGNTIYF. The CDR3 DNA follows: TGTGCCAGTAGTGAAACAGGGGGCGGAAACACCATATATTTT.

This clone occurred many times. This CDR3 is CASSPPFAGELFF. The CDR3 nucleotides are TGTGCCAGCTCACCACCGTTCGCCGGGGAGCTGTTTTTT. V gene TRBV18 combines with J gene TRBJ2-2; D unclear. Trimming removed 0 bases at V and 6 bases at J, with 5 bases between. The CDR3 spans 13 residues. The germline V gene has CDR1 KGHSH and CDR2 LQKENI.

This clone was observed a few times. The V and J genes are TRBV15 and TRBJ2-7; the D is unclear. CDR1 is LNHNV and CDR2 is YYDKDF in the germline V gene (reference sequence). Trimming stripped 0 bases from V and 2 bases from J, with 11 bases between. The CDR3 covers 15 residues. The DNA of the CDR3 is TGTGCCACCAGCAGAGATCGAATCAGGACCTACGAGCAGTACTTC. Residues: CATSRDRIRTYEQYF.

In this sample, this clone turned up many times. The rearrangement joins TRBV6-2 or TRBV6-3 to TRBJ1-5, with TRBD1 matching over 8 bases. The V and J ends lost 3 bases and 0 bases, in that order; junction bases with no gene match: 4. This CDR3 has 16 residues. Germline values: CDR1 MNHEY, CDR2 SVGEGT. The CDR3 loop reads CASSYDRGISNQPQHF. In DNA, the CDR3 is TGTGCCAGCAGTTATGACAGGGGCATTAGCAATCAGCCCCAGCATTTT.

At least ten counts were recorded for this clone. The chain couples TRBV11-2 to TRBJ2-2, with D possibly being TRBD1 or TRBD2 (5 bases each). The germline V and J ends were trimmed by 5 bases and 7 bases, with 14 bases remaining between them. Germline CDR1 and CDR2: SGHAT and FQNNGV. The CDR3 is 14 residues long. The chain's CDR3 is CASSPTRGGGELFF. The CDR3 DNA reads as TGTGCCAGCAGCCCGACGAGGGGTGGCGGGGAGCTGTTTTTT.

At least ten counts were recorded for this clone. The rearrangement uses TRBV6-5 and TRBJ1-1; 7 nucleotides agree with TRBD1. CDR3 length: 14 residues. V was clipped by 6 bases and J by 4 bases; unmatched bases: 8. CDR1 is MNHEY and CDR2 is SVGAGI in the germline V gene. This chain's CDR3 is CASSPPRQGTEAFF. Written as DNA, the CDR3 is TGTGCCAGCAGCCCGCCCCGACAGGGCACTGAAGCTTTCTTT.

This clone occurred many times. V and J are TRBV6-5 and TRBJ1-5; D gene ambiguous. The V and J ends lost 5 bases and 5 bases respectively, with 16 bases between them. The CDR3 runs 15 residues. The germline gives CDR1 MNHEY, CDR2 SVGAGI. The CDR3 coding sequence is TGTGCCAGCAGTAAGCTTATTGGGCGGGATCAGCCCCAGCATTTT. Encoded protein: CASSKLIGRDQPQHF.

Only a few counts were recorded for this clone. DNA for the CDR3: TGTGCCAGCAGCTTAGTCCCACAGGACTATGGCTACACCTTC. Amino acids: CASSLVPQDYGYTF. V gene TRBV7-2 combines with J gene TRBJ1-2; D is perhaps TRBD1 (5 bases). Looked up from germline, CDR1 is SGHTA and CDR2 is FQGNSA. The CDR3 is 14 residues long. Between the trimmed V and J ends, which lost 1 base and 3 bases, there was a span of 9 bases.

This clone has a count of ten or more. V is TRBV7-9 and J is TRBJ2-3, with TRBD2 identical over 9 bases. V was clipped by 5 bases and J by 4 bases; unmatched bases: 7. This CDR3 is built from 15 residues. Germline assignment: CDR1 SEHNR and CDR2 FQNEAQ (reference sequence). The CDR3 sequence is CASSPGTSIPDTQYF. DNA of the CDR3: TGTGCCAGCAGCCCCGGGACTAGCATTCCAGATACGCAGTATTTT.